This T cell receptor beta chain was sequenced in a study of tissue T cells after allogeneic stem cell transplantation. General study points: TCR repertoires tracked anatomic similarity, regardless of disease or transplant status. Only a limited share of tissue TCRs appeared in blood or spleen.

Stated time point: mouse harvest day 14 after allogeneic transplant. Each mouse received 10^7 T-cell-depleted marrow cells plus 10^6 splenic CD5+ T cells by tail vein. This clone was seen a handful of times. Antigen: not known. The germline and genes are mouse ones. The sequenced fragment ends 1 residue before the CDR3 boundary, so the rest is inferred from the germline J gene. Libraries were prepared by immunoSEQ multiplex PCR; TCRdb keeps only in-frame clonotypes and omits some of them. The sample lists some 4,700 clones, roughly 32% occurring once. After removal of 3 bases from V and 6 bases from J, the junction contained 6 bases not matched to a gene. CDR3 length: 14 amino acids. Germline-derived CDR1 and CDR2 are GKSSPN and SITVG.

The V and J genes are TRBV31 and TRBJ2-1, with 9 bases matching TRBD2. Sequencing was done on a sample of skin. The TCR originated in a female BALB/c mouse given C57BL/6 T cells with graft-versus-host disease after an allogeneic hematopoietic cell transplant. The CDR3: CAWSVGGRSAEQFF. CDR3 bases read: TGTGCCTGGAGCGTGGGGGGGCGGAGTGCTGAGCAGTTC.